Listed here is a single TCR beta chain. Libraries were prepared by immunoSEQ multiplex PCR; TCRdb keeps only in-frame clonotypes and omits some of them. This table holds 14,000 or so clones, more than 75% found once. The length of the CDR3 is 12 residues. CDR1 and CDR2 from the germline V gene are LNHNV and YYDKDF (reference sequence). V gave up 8 bases and J gave up 2 bases, with 7 bases separating them. This sample stems from a study of OX40 agonist ivuxolimab in advanced cancers. Across the whole study: The diagnoses of dose-escalation patients were hepatocellular carcinoma, melanoma, renal cell or head and neck cancer. Patients were around 83% male with ages roughly 23 to 85, mean about 60. Earlier treatment with anti-PD-1, anti-PD-L1 or anti-CTLA-4 was permitted, and 35% to 40% had received some.

The chain has TRBV15 and TRBJ1-5, with D perhaps TRBD1 (5 bases). The receptor comes from an adult with an advanced solid tumor such as melanoma, head and neck, liver or kidney cancer. The starting material was CD4+ or CD8+ T cells sorted from blood, obtained in a trial of the OX40 agonist ivuxolimab. For the CDR3, the DNA is TGTGCCACCTCGGGGCGCAATCAGCCCCAGCATTTT. The encoded protein is CATSGRNQPQHF.